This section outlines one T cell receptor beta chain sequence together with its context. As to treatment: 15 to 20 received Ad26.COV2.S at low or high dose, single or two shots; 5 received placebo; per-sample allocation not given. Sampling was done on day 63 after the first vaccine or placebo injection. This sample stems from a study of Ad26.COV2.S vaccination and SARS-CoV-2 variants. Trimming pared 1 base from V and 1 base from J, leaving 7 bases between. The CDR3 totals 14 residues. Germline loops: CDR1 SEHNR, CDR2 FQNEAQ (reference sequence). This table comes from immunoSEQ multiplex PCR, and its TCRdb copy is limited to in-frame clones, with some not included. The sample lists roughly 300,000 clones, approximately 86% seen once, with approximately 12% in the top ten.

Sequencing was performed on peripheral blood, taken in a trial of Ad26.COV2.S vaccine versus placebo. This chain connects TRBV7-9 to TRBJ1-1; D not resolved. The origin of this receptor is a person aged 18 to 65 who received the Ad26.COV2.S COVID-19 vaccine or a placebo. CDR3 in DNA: TGTGCCAGCAGCTTAGGGTCGGGGAACACTGAAGCTTTCTTT. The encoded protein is CASSLGSGNTEAFF.